The T cell receptor beta chain described here comes from a study of technical replicates of blood from a handful of donors. Here immunoSEQ multiplex PCR was the method, and the copy in TCRdb shows in-frame clones only, minus some. Counted here are some 60,000 clones, around 92% occurring once; the ten biggest clones make up 4.8%. Looked up from germline, CDR1 is LGHNA and CDR2 is YNFKEQ. Trimming pared 4 bases from V and 4 bases from J, leaving 11 bases between. The length of the CDR3 is 14 residues. The sequencing input was PBMCs. This chain uses TRBV4-2 with TRBJ2-1; D is perhaps TRBD2 (5 bases). This clonotype originated in a human donor in good health. Some clones in this sample may be carry-over from other donors' samples. CDR3 DNA sequence: TGTGCCAGCAGCCTCGAGGGCCAGTACAATGAGCAGTTCTTC. It codes for CASSLEGQYNEQFF.